Described below is a single T cell receptor (beta chain) sequence and its context. This clonotype has only a few counts. Its antigen is unknown. One base away there is no much larger clone; base qualities are not given. The entry originates in a study of CD8 T cells in ankylosing spondylitis (dated by TCRdb to between 2016 and 2019). Looking at the study overall: To find TCR variants linked to disease, the study profiled T cell receptor beta repertoires in ankylosing spondylitis patients and healthy donors. The whole study cohort included some 100 healthy donors and 25 ankylosing spondylitis patients. Peripheral blood samples were taken, and synovial fluid was additionally collected from ankylosing spondylitis patients.

Data came from an Illumina HiSeq 2500. TCR beta libraries were prepared by quantitative 5'-RACE with molecular barcodes. The original pipeline was this. To identify disease-linked TCR variants, a new computational method was used, one built on a probabilistic model of VDJ rearrangement. The public reads were reanalyzed by TCRdb: fastp trimming at Q25, MiXCR alignment, in-frame beta chains only. Under each unique CDR3 protein, matching rows form one entry showing the most common genes and DNA. The V and J calls were not made by the authors but by TCRdb's processing. Across this sample there are hundreds of thousands of distinct CDR3 sequences, with more than 25% seen only once. About 0.89% of the sample is held by the ten biggest clonotypes. The CDR1 and CDR2 encoded by the germline V gene are SGHRS and YFSETQ. The CDR3 contains 13 residues, cysteine and phenylalanine counted. Only the CDR3 part of the read is kept: 39 bases, read in frame from the first base. V loses 2 bases of germline sequence and J loses 5 bases, and the interval between the two ends is 8 bases.

Paper-wide results and their limitations: Blood from ankylosing spondylitis patients appeared to be characterized by a TCR beta motif made up of several highly homologous amino acid variants. The disease-linked clones were reported as significantly enriched in matched synovial fluid samples from ankylosing spondylitis patients. Some TCR beta motif variants had previously been reported in synovial fluid and blood of reactive arthritis patients, which suggested common disease-initiation mechanisms. The disease-linked clones had a CD8+ phenotype and were found at relatively low frequencies in peripheral blood.

This TCR came from a male donor with ankylosing spondylitis. The sample consisted of blood, either unsorted or a sorted T cell fraction (not recorded which). The chain couples TRBV5-1 to TRBJ2-1; the D call could be TRBD1 or TRBD2, with each sharing 5 bases. The sequenced DNA is TGCGCCAGCAGCTTCCGGGACCACAATGAGCAGTTCTTC. This is translated as CASSFRDHNEQFF.